This T cell receptor (beta chain) came from a study of T-cell reconstitution after alpha-beta-depleted transplantation in children. The CDR3 length is 13 residues. The germline V gene has CDR1 SGHRS and CDR2 YFSETQ. The germline V and J ends were trimmed by 4 bases and 1 base, with 9 bases remaining between them. Preparing the TCRbeta library involved the use of unique molecular identifiers. TCRdb itself ran the PCR reads through MiXCR, one entry per CDR3 protein. Among a few hundred thousand distinct CDR3 sequences listed, around 20% were seen once. This clonotype was counted many times. Specimen: PBMCs, mostly from graft donor cells, collected 180 days after TCRalphabeta/CD19-depleted stem cell transplant. The chain couples TRBV5-1 to TRBJ2-7, with a weak D call TRBD1 (5 bases). This sequence originates from a male patient under 18 who had a stem cell transplant for acute lymphoblastic leukemia, so the T cells may come from the graft donor. The CDR3 sequence: CASSARVSYEQYF. For the CDR3, the DNA is TGCGCCAGCAGCGCCAGGGTTTCCTACGAGCAGTACTTC.